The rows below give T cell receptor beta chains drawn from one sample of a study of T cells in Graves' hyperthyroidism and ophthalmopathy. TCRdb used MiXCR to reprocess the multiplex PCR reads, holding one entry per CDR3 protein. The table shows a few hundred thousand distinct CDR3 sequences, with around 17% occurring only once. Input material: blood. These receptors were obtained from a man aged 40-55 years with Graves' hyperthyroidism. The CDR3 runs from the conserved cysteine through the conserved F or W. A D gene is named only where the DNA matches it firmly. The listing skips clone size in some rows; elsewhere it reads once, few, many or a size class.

CDR3aa: CASSLYGTDYNEQFF
CDR3nt: TGTGCCAGCAGTTTATATGGGACAGATTACAATGAGCAGTTCTTC
d_gene: TRBD1
abundance: many
v_gene: TRBV27
j_gene: TRBJ2-1

CDR3aa: CASSRTGAMQKTQYF
CDR3nt: TGTGCCAGCAGCCGGACAGGGGCCATGCAAAAGACCCAGTACTTC
d_gene: TRBD1
abundance: many
v_gene: TRBV7-9
j_gene: TRBJ2-5

CDR3aa: CSVSQESYEQYF
CDR3nt: TGCAGTGTTTCACAGGAATCCTACGAGCAGTACTTC
d_gene: NA
abundance: many
v_gene: TRBV20-1
j_gene: TRBJ2-7

CDR3aa: CASSQASGGLTDTQYF
CDR3nt: TGCGCCAGCAGCCAAGCTAGCGGGGGGCTCACAGATACGCAGTATTTT
d_gene: TRBD2
abundance: few
v_gene: TRBV4-3
j_gene: TRBJ2-3

CDR3aa: CSATWTGLYSYNEQFF
CDR3nt: TGCAGTGCTACCTGGACAGGGTTGTACTCCTACAATGAGCAGTTCTTC
d_gene: TRBD1
abundance: few
v_gene: TRBV20-1
j_gene: TRBJ2-1

CDR3aa: CASSLHRLQETQYF
CDR3nt: TGTGCCAGCAGCCTACACCGTCTCCAAGAGACCCAGTACTTC
d_gene: NA
abundance: once
v_gene: TRBV7-9
j_gene: TRBJ2-5

CDR3aa: CASSEAGTVQETQYF
CDR3nt: TGTGCCAGCAGTGAAGCGGGGACAGTCCAAGAGACCCAGTACTTC
d_gene: TRBD1
abundance: NA
v_gene: TRBV6-1
j_gene: TRBJ2-5

CDR3aa: CASSRQPREYTEAFF
CDR3nt: TGCGCCAGCAGCCGCCAACCTCGGGAATACACTGAAGCTTTCTTT
d_gene: NA
abundance: NA
v_gene: TRBV5-4
j_gene: TRBJ1-1

CDR3aa: CASNPGSFSEEQYF
CDR3nt: TGTGCCAGCAACCCCGGGTCTTTCTCTGAGGAGCAGTACTTC
d_gene: NA
abundance: NA
v_gene: TRBV27
j_gene: TRBJ2-7

CDR3aa: CASPTTGYNPTGELFF
CDR3nt: TGTGCCAGCCCAACGACAGGGTATAACCCTACCGGGGAGCTGTTTTTT
d_gene: TRBD1
abundance: NA
v_gene: TRBV18
j_gene: TRBJ2-2

CDR3aa: CSASDRRGQETQYF
CDR3nt: TGCAGTGCTTCGGACAGACGTGGACAAGAGACCCAGTACTTC
d_gene: NA
abundance: many
v_gene: TRBV20-1
j_gene: TRBJ2-5

CDR3aa: CASSPGRGQGEKLFF
CDR3nt: TGCGCCAGCAGCCCAGGGAGGGGACAGGGTGAAAAACTGTTTTTT
d_gene: TRBD1
abundance: many
v_gene: TRBV5-1
j_gene: TRBJ1-4

CDR3aa: CSADPGTSGGASQYF
CDR3nt: TGCAGTGCGGATCCGGGGACTAGCGGGGGGGCCTCCCAGTACTTC
d_gene: TRBD2
abundance: NA
v_gene: TRBV20-1
j_gene: TRBJ2-5

CDR3aa: CASSSGLAGVGETQYF
CDR3nt: TGCGCCAGCAGTTCTGGACTAGCGGGGGTCGGAGAGACCCAGTACTTC
d_gene: TRBD2
abundance: NA
v_gene: TRBV5-1
j_gene: TRBJ2-5

CDR3aa: CASSFGAGRYEQYF
CDR3nt: TGTGCCAGCAGCTTTGGGGCTGGGCGATACGAGCAGTACTTC
d_gene: NA
abundance: many
v_gene: TRBV7-3
j_gene: TRBJ2-7

CDR3aa: CSASGTRSSYNEQFF
CDR3nt: TGCAGTGCTAGTGGCACACGAAGCTCCTACAATGAGCAGTTCTTC
d_gene: NA
abundance: few
v_gene: TRBV20-1
j_gene: TRBJ2-1

CDR3aa: CASSQDRFLTEAFF
CDR3nt: TGCGCCAGCAGCCAAGATCGGTTCTTAACTGAAGCTTTCTTT
d_gene: NA
abundance: few
v_gene: TRBV4-3
j_gene: TRBJ1-1

CDR3aa: CASSLTQTYGYTF
CDR3nt: TGTGCCAGCAGTCTGACGCAGACCTATGGCTACACCTTC
d_gene: NA
abundance: many
v_gene: TRBV7-2
j_gene: TRBJ1-2

CDR3aa: CATKTGDPYNEQFF
CDR3nt: TGTGCCACTAAAACGGGGGACCCCTACAATGAGCAGTTCTTC
d_gene: NA
abundance: few
v_gene: TRBV15
j_gene: TRBJ2-1

CDR3aa: CASSQGDRVPQYF
CDR3nt: TGTGCCAGCAGCCAAGGGGACAGGGTTCCGCAGTACTTC
d_gene: TRBD1
abundance: few
v_gene: TRBV14
j_gene: TRBJ2-7

CDR3aa: CAISRLAGRTDTQYF
CDR3nt: TGTGCCATCAGTCGACTAGCGGGGAGGACAGATACGCAGTATTTT
d_gene: TRBD2
abundance: many
v_gene: TRBV10-3
j_gene: TRBJ2-3

CDR3aa: CASSATGTKYEQYF
CDR3nt: TGTGCCAGCAGTGCCACCGGGACCAAATACGAGCAGTACTTC
d_gene: NA
abundance: many
v_gene: TRBV6-1
j_gene: TRBJ2-7

CDR3aa: CASSLGGWSPLHF
CDR3nt: TGTGCCAGCAGTTTAGGGGGCTGGTCACCCCTCCACTTT
d_gene: NA
abundance: many
v_gene: TRBV12-3/TRBV12-4
j_gene: TRBJ1-6

CDR3aa: CASSPHRENLRNEQFF
CDR3nt: TGTGCCAGCAGCCCCCACAGGGAGAATTTGAGAAATGAGCAGTTCTTC
d_gene: NA
abundance: NA
v_gene: TRBV12-3/TRBV12-4
j_gene: TRBJ2-1

CDR3aa: CASSFNANTEAFF
CDR3nt: TGTGCCAGCAGTTTTAACGCGAACACTGAAGCTTTCTTT
d_gene: NA
abundance: many
v_gene: TRBV12-3/TRBV12-4
j_gene: TRBJ1-1

CDR3aa: CASRSSRLAGGRETQYF
CDR3nt: TGTGCCAGCAGGTCATCTCGATTGGCGGGGGGGCGGGAGACCCAGTACTTC
d_gene: TRBD2
abundance: many
v_gene: TRBV7-8
j_gene: TRBJ2-5

CDR3aa: CASSPGLDYEQYF
CDR3nt: TGTGCCAGCAGTCCCGGACTAGATTACGAGCAGTACTTC
d_gene: TRBD2
abundance: many
v_gene: TRBV12-3/TRBV12-4
j_gene: TRBJ2-7

CDR3aa: CSVLFPGHPGTQYF
CDR3nt: TGCAGCGTTTTATTCCCGGGGCACCCAGGGACCCAGTACTTC
d_gene: NA
abundance: few
v_gene: TRBV29-1
j_gene: TRBJ2-5

CDR3aa: CASSKGQERIMNTEAFF
CDR3nt: TGCGCCAGCAGCAAGGGACAGGAACGAATAATGAACACTGAAGCTTTCTTT
d_gene: TRBD1
abundance: many
v_gene: TRBV4-1
j_gene: TRBJ1-1

CDR3aa: CASSPRGPGETQYF
CDR3nt: TGTGCCAGCAGCCCCCGGGGGCCGGGTGAGACCCAGTACTTC
d_gene: NA
abundance: many
v_gene: TRBV3-1
j_gene: TRBJ2-5

CDR3aa: CASSVMGEGEAFF
CDR3nt: TGTGCCAGCAGCGTTATGGGGGAGGGTGAAGCTTTCTTT
d_gene: NA
abundance: many
v_gene: TRBV7-9
j_gene: TRBJ1-1

CDR3aa: CASSPLGGGVDTEAFF
CDR3nt: TGTGCCAGCAGCCCCCTGGGTGGGGGCGTGGACACTGAAGCTTTCTTT
d_gene: NA
abundance: many
v_gene: TRBV9
j_gene: TRBJ1-1

CDR3aa: CSIDRGLQETQYF
CDR3nt: TGCAGTATTGACCGGGGACTACAAGAGACCCAGTACTTC
d_gene: TRBD2
abundance: many
v_gene: TRBV20-1
j_gene: TRBJ2-5

CDR3aa: CASSPGGIQANEQFF
CDR3nt: TGTGCCAGCAGCCCGGGAGGAATCCAAGCCAATGAGCAGTTCTTC
d_gene: TRBD2
abundance: many
v_gene: TRBV7-9
j_gene: TRBJ2-1

CDR3aa: CASSEWVGNTIYF
CDR3nt: TGTGCCAGCAGTGAGTGGGTAGGAAACACCATATATTTT
d_gene: NA
abundance: NA
v_gene: TRBV2
j_gene: TRBJ1-3

CDR3aa: CASSLETSGVVADTQYF
CDR3nt: TGTGCCAGCAGCTTAGAAACTAGCGGGGTTGTAGCAGATACGCAGTATTTT
d_gene: TRBD2
abundance: NA
v_gene: TRBV7-3
j_gene: TRBJ2-3

CDR3aa: CASSPGADRLTDTQYF
CDR3nt: TGTGCCAGCAGTCCGGGGGCGGACAGGCTCACAGATACGCAGTATTTT
d_gene: NA
abundance: NA
v_gene: TRBV12-3/TRBV12-4
j_gene: TRBJ2-3

CDR3aa: CASSSRGRTQYF
CDR3nt: TGTGCCAGCAGCTCTAGGGGAAGGACCCAGTACTTC
d_gene: NA
abundance: many
v_gene: TRBV11-2
j_gene: TRBJ2-5

CDR3aa: CASSVDWGLDTEAFF
CDR3nt: TGTGCCAGCAGCGTAGACTGGGGGCTTGACACTGAAGCTTTCTTT
d_gene: NA
abundance: NA
v_gene: TRBV9
j_gene: TRBJ1-1

CDR3aa: CASSLLNNPYGYTF
CDR3nt: TGTGCCAGCAGTTTACTGAATAACCCCTATGGCTACACCTTC
d_gene: NA
abundance: many
v_gene: TRBV28
j_gene: TRBJ1-2

CDR3aa: CASRDRGFANEKLFF
CDR3nt: TGTGCCAGCAGGGACAGGGGGTTTGCTAATGAAAAACTGTTTTTT
d_gene: TRBD1
abundance: few
v_gene: TRBV27
j_gene: TRBJ1-4

CDR3aa: CASRTGENQPQHF
CDR3nt: TGCGCCAGCCGGACAGGTGAAAATCAGCCCCAGCATTTT
d_gene: TRBD1
abundance: many
v_gene: TRBV5-1
j_gene: TRBJ1-5

CDR3aa: CAISEFGAHEQYF
CDR3nt: TGTGCCATCAGCGAGTTTGGGGCCCACGAGCAGTACTTC
d_gene: NA
abundance: many
v_gene: TRBV10-3
j_gene: TRBJ2-7

CDR3aa: CASSSSTSGGQETQYF
CDR3nt: TGTGCCAGCAGCTCCTCTACTAGCGGGGGACAAGAGACCCAGTACTTC
d_gene: TRBD2
abundance: many
v_gene: TRBV7-2
j_gene: TRBJ2-5

CDR3aa: CASSGQDYGGYTF
CDR3nt: TGTGCCAGCAGTGGACAGGACTACGGGGGCTACACCTTC
d_gene: NA
abundance: many
v_gene: TRBV6-1
j_gene: TRBJ1-2